This T cell receptor beta chain came from a study of Graves' ophthalmopathy and Graves' hyperthyroidism. On the study more broadly: There was a collection of peripheral blood at initial diagnosis, before any treatment.

Scientists amplified the TCR beta CDR3 regions from RNA transcripts. Second-round multiplex PCR came after first-round RT-PCR with HTBI primers. Each CDR3 protein is one row after TCRdb ran MiXCR on the multiplex PCR reads. Of 500,000 to 700,000 distinct CDR3 sequences in the sample, over 20% were seen once. The CDR3 runs 20 residues. V lost 3 bases, J lost 6 bases, and 32 bases lay in between. Germline CDR1 and CDR2: MNHEY and SMNVEV (reference sequence). Stable hyperthyroidism denotes an absence of ophthalmopathy throughout 18 months of follow-up. Hyperthyroidism patients were newly diagnosed, ill under 2 months, and aged 18 to 65 years. Physicians reached a diagnosis by relying on clinical symptoms, serum thyroxine, TRAb, thyroid ultrasound and orbital computed tomography. This clonotype was counted at least ten times.

Sequenced input: peripheral blood. The chain combines TRBV27 with TRBJ1-1; tentatively, D is TRBD1 (6 bases). This receptor was obtained from a young woman with stable Graves' hyperthyroidism. Some clones in this sample may be carry-over from other donors' samples. CDR3 protein: CASSFPGHPGHKNQEAEAFF. The CDR3 DNA is TGTGCCAGCAGTTTCCCAGGCCATCCGGGACATAAGAATCAGGAAGCTGAAGCTTTCTTT.